The 21 T cell receptor beta chains below come from one sample, sequenced in a study of cytomegalovirus exposure and HLA in healthy donors. Primers for the PCR totalled 60 Vbeta and 13 Jbeta. Sequencing was performed with immunoSEQ multiplex PCR; in TCRdb, only in-frame clones are kept and a portion is missing. The sample lists 150,000 to 200,000 clones; approximately 79% were seen once. The specimen sequenced was PBMCs. The receptor source for this set is a male donor in good health and CMV-seronegative.

This clone was seen only a few times. The J gene is TRBJ1-2, the V gene TRBV9; the D is unclear. CDR1 SGDLS and CDR2 YYNGEE come from the germline V gene. The CDR3 has 15 residues. Trimming took off 0 bases at V and 0 bases at J, with 9 bases between the two ends. CDR3 nucleotide sequence: TGTGCCAGCAGCGTAGGGGGAGTAACTAACTATGGCTACACCTTC. This gives the protein CASSVGGVTNYGYTF. Variable domain in full (rest from reference TRBV9 and TRBJ1-2): DSGVTQTPKHLITATGQRVTLRCSPRSGDLSVYWYQQSLDQGLQFLIQYYNGEERAKGNILERFSAQQFPDLHSELNLSSLELGDSALYFCASSVGGVTNYGYTFGSGTRLTVV.

The chain employs TRBV6-1 and TRBJ2-1; TRBD1 matches 7 bases. The length of the CDR3 is 15 residues. Trimming cost V 7 bases and J 4 bases; bases outside gene matches: 10. Germline CDR1 MNHNS, CDR2 SASEGT. Here the CDR3 reads CASTSRGNLYNEQFF. For the CDR3, the DNA is TGTGCCAGCACCAGCAGGGGGAATTTATACAATGAGCAGTTCTTC.

V gene TRBV6-1 combines with J gene TRBJ2-4; 7 nucleotides match TRBD1. The length of the CDR3 is 14 residues. V lost 2 bases and J lost 7; bases outside the gene matches: 5. From germline, CDR1 is MNHNS and CDR2 SASEGT. CDR3 nucleotide sequence: TGTGCCAGCAGTGAACAAGGGACAGCCAACATTCAGTACTTC. Translated, it gives CASSEQGTANIQYF.

This clone was detected only a few times. The chain recombines TRBV7-2 with TRBJ2-1, with 13 bases aligning to TRBD2. With 6 bases clipped from V and 7 bases from J, the junction kept 6 bases outside the gene matches. The CDR3 has 15 amino acids. Germline CDR1 is SGHTA and CDR2 is FQGNSA. The CDR3 sequence: CASRPTSGGANEQFF. The DNA for the CDR3 is TGTGCCAGCAGGCCTACTAGCGGGGGGGCTAATGAGCAGTTCTTC.

This sequence joins TRBV5-6 and TRBJ2-7; tentative D call: TRBD2 (7 bases). This CDR3 comprises 14 residues. V was cut by 5 bases and J by 0 bases, with 12 bases left in between. Germline CDR1 and CDR2: SGHDT and YYEEEE. Written as DNA, the CDR3 is TGTGCCAGCAGGAGGGGGGGGAGCTCCTACGAGCAGTACTTC. It translates to CASRRGGSSYEQYF. Looking up the rest from reference TRBV5-6 and TRBJ2-7 gives the full variable domain: DAGVTQSPTHLIKTRGQQVTLRCSPKSGHDTVSWYQQALGQGPQFIFQYYEEEERQRGNFPDRFSGHQFPNYSSELNVNALLLGDSALYLCASRRGGSSYEQYFGPGTRLTVT.

This clone appeared a few times. J is TRBJ1-2 and V is TRBV7-8; maybe TRBD1 (5 bases). Germline assignment: CDR1 SGHVS and CDR2 FQNEAQ. The CDR3 loop spans 15 amino acids. Trimming stripped 6 bases from V and 6 bases from J, with 20 bases between. This CDR3 is CASRPRWGRINGYTF. For the CDR3, the DNA is TGTGCCAGCAGACCCAGATGGGGCAGAATAAATGGCTACACCTTC.

The chain combines TRBV5-6 with TRBJ2-2, with TRBD2 matching over 12 bases. V gave up 0 bases and J gave up 6 bases; unmatched junction bases: 0. The CDR3 consists of 15 residues. Looked up from germline, CDR1 is SGHDT and CDR2 is YYEEEE. Here the CDR3 DNA reads TGTGCCAGCAGCTTGGCTAGCGGGGGGGCCGGGGAGCTGTTTTTT. It yields the protein CASSLASGGAGELFF.

The chain recombines TRBV6-6 with TRBJ1-1, with a weak D call TRBD1 (6 bases). The CDR3 length is 13 residues. V was cut by 6 bases and J by 2 bases, with 10 bases left in between. The V gene's germline CDR1 is MNHNY and CDR2 SVGAGI (reference sequence). DNA of the CDR3: TGTGCCAGCAGCGTCAGGGGAAACACTGAAGCTTTCTTT. This sequence encodes CASSVRGNTEAFF.

This clone occurred once. The rearrangement joins TRBV2 to TRBJ1-2, with 9 bases lining up with TRBD1. Germline assignment: CDR1 SNHLY and CDR2 FYNNEI. Trimming cost V 3 bases and J 5 bases; bases outside gene matches: 7. This CDR3 contains 15 residues. The CDR3 loop reads CASSEGGTGQYGYTF. CDR3 DNA: TGTGCCAGCAGTGAGGGTGGGACAGGGCAATATGGCTACACCTTC.

The chain carries TRBV5-1 and TRBJ2-7; 7 bases map to TRBD1. The V and J ends lost 2 bases and 0 bases, in that order; junction bases with no gene match: 14. This CDR3 has 18 residues. CDR1 and CDR2 (germline): SGHRS, YFSETQ. The CDR3 sequence: CASSLRAPTGILSYEQYF. The CDR3 coding sequence is TGCGCCAGCAGCTTACGCGCCCCGACAGGGATCCTCTCCTACGAGCAGTACTTC.

The chain combines TRBV29-1 with TRBJ1-1, with D tentatively TRBD1 (5 bases). This CDR3 contains 11 residues. Trimming cost V 4 bases and J 4 bases, with 7 bases left between them. Looked up from germline, CDR1 is SQVTM and CDR2 is ANQGSEA. The CDR3 loop reads CSVGTSTEAFF. For the CDR3, the DNA is TGCAGCGTTGGGACATCCACTGAAGCTTTCTTT.

The chain links TRBV5-8 to TRBJ1-1; D call uncertain. V was clipped by 0 bases and J by 10 bases, with 13 bases between them. This CDR3 contains 13 residues. In germline, CDR1 is SGHTS, CDR2 YDEGEE. The CDR3 protein is CASSLGRVLVAFF. DNA of the CDR3: TGTGCCAGCAGCTTGGGGCGGGTTCTGGTAGCTTTCTTT.

The CDR3: CASSLKRGQGVDNYGYTF. For the CDR3, the DNA is TGCGCCAGCAGCTTGAAAAGGGGACAGGGGGTGGATAACTATGGCTACACCTTC. V gene TRBV5-1 combines with J gene TRBJ1-2, with 11 bases fitting TRBD1. V trimming: 1 base; J trimming: 1 base; junction bases outside the gene matches: 9. From germline, CDR1 is SGHRS and CDR2 YFSETQ. The CDR3 is made up of 18 amino acids.

This chain links TRBV6-5 with TRBJ1-3; possible D gene TRBD1, 6 bases. Germline lookup yields CDR1 MNHEY and CDR2 SVGAGI. Trimming removed 0 bases at V and 2 bases at J, with 11 bases between. The CDR3 has 16 residues. CDR3 bases: TGTGCCAGCAGTTACTCAACAGGGACGGCTGGAAACACCATATATTTT. Amino acid sequence: CASSYSTGTAGNTIYF.

V and J are TRBV11-2 and TRBJ2-5; 7 positions agree with TRBD1. The J call is doubtful: the DNA matches TRBJ2-7 better. Germline CDR1 and CDR2: SGHAT and FQNNGV. This CDR3 is 15 amino acids long. DNA for the CDR3: TGTGCCAGCAGCTTAACCCAGGGGGACACCTACGAGCAGTACTTC. This codes for CASSLTQGDTYEQYF.

This chain connects TRBV7-6 to TRBJ1-1; the D gene is possibly TRBD1 (6 bases). V was cut by 1 base and J by 7 bases, with 10 bases left in between. CDR1 is SGHVS, CDR2 FNYEAQ, per germline. CDR3 length: 13 residues. CDR3 DNA: TGTGCCAGCAGCTTAGGGCAGGGGTATGAAGCTTTCTTT. This gives the protein CASSLGQGYEAFF. Full variable domain (rest looked up from reference TRBV7-6 and TRBJ1-1): GAGVSQSPRYKVTKRGQDVALRCDPISGHVSLYWYRQALGQGPEFLTYFNYEAQQDKSGLPNDRFSAERPEGSISTLTIQRTEQRDSAMYRCASSLGQGYEAFFGQGTRLTVV.

The rearrangement joins TRBV19 to TRBJ1-2; 8 bases match TRBD1. The CDR3 length is 14 residues. J was trimmed by 2 bases and V by 4 bases; bases with no gene match: 3. Germline CDR1 is LNHDA and CDR2 is SQIVND (reference sequence). CDR3 in DNA: TGTGCCAGTAGTAGCCAGGGGGCGAACTATGGCTACACCTTC. It yields the protein CASSSQGANYGYTF.

In its sample, this clone was seen once. Written as DNA, the CDR3 is TGTGCCAGTAGTATGGGACATTTGAACACTGAAGCTTTCTTT. Translation: CASSMGHLNTEAFF. V gene TRBV19 combines with J gene TRBJ1-1; weak D call: TRBD1 (6 bases). The CDR3 consists of 14 residues. Trimming took 3 bases from V and 0 from J, leaving 8 bases between them. Germline-derived CDR1 and CDR2 are LNHDA and SQIVND (reference sequence).

This rearrangement joins TRBV19 to TRBJ2-4, with D perhaps TRBD2 (6 bases). Trimming pared 3 bases from V and 6 bases from J, leaving 18 bases between. This CDR3 region has 16 residues. The germline V gene has CDR1 LNHDA and CDR2 SQIVND (reference sequence). CDR3: CASSIPGWDSGNIQYF. DNA of the CDR3: TGTGCCAGTAGTATTCCCGGGTGGGACTCGGGAAACATTCAGTACTTC.

The chain has TRBV11-2 and TRBJ2-1; the match to TRBD2 covers 11 bases. The ends lost 5 bases at V and 4 bases at J; junction bases unmatched: 4. The CDR3 sequence is 15 residues long. CDR1 is SGHAT, CDR2 FQNNGV, per germline. The CDR3, as DNA: TGTGCCAGCAGCCCTGGGACTAGCGGTTACAATGAGCAGTTCTTC. This codes for CASSPGTSGYNEQFF.

CDR3 nucleotides: TGTGCCAGCAGGGAGACAGGGGGCTTGAGCAATCAGCCCCAGCATTTT. Its protein product is CASRETGGLSNQPQHF. This sequence joins TRBV27 and TRBJ1-5, with 10 bases aligning to TRBD1. Trimming at V came to 6 bases and at J to 1 base, leaving 6 bases not matched to a gene. The CDR3 has 16 amino acids. Germline-derived CDR1 and CDR2 are MNHEY and SMNVEV (reference sequence).